This T cell receptor (beta chain) was documented in a study of cytomegalovirus exposure and HLA in healthy donors. About the research overall: Earlier work reported 100 million to 130 million unique TCR beta sequences from 180 million or so T cells. Study-wide findings and caveats: Rarity held for most TCR sequences, but there were some public TCRs that occurred in many donors.

To note about this clone: Its target is unknown.

60 Vbeta and 13 Jbeta primers were used in PCR. TCRdb's table, derived via immunoSEQ multiplex PCR, lists solely in-frame clones and lacks some. The sample consists of 130,000 to 150,000 clones, approximately 73% of them appearing once. Germline V gene data show CDR1 as SNHLY and CDR2 as FYNNEI. V was clipped by 10 bases and J by 2 bases; unmatched bases: 10. The length of the CDR3 is 14 residues. Sequenced: PBMCs. This sequence was found in a human donor in good health. The chain uses TRBV2 and TRBJ1-2; 7 bases agree with TRBD1. CDR3 DNA: TGTGCCAACTCCCGGGACAGCTACAACTATGGCTACACCTTC. Protein sequence: CANSRDSYNYGYTF.